This TCR beta chain appears in the sequencing data of a study of T cell responses to AZD1222 COVID-19 vaccine. Study-level results: Donors were chiefly white British, with a greater number of females, and clonal diversity was perhaps underestimated. Mapped onto spike, vaccine-associated CD4 TCRs spanned it and were dominant at 160-218 and 743-854.

Trimming removed 4 bases at V and 2 bases at J, with 9 bases between. CDR1 SGHAT and CDR2 FQNNGV come from the germline V gene. The CDR3 length is 13 residues. In regard to this clone: Its antigen is unknown.

Profiling relied on immunoSEQ multiplex PCR, and the TCRdb table lists in-frame clones only, not all of them. The sample contains roughly 120,000 clones, around 94% of which appear only once. The TCR sequence derives from an adult in good health. This material consisted of peripheral blood, taken on day 0 of AZD1222 vaccination. The chain links TRBV11-2 to TRBJ2-7; the D is unclear. CDR3 coding DNA: TGTGCCAGCAGCTCGAGCGTAGCCTACGAGCAGTACTTC. This codes for CASSSSVAYEQYF.